This T cell receptor beta chain derives from a study of blood T cell repertoires in COVID-19. V shed 5 bases and J shed 6 bases, with 14 bases lying between them. The germline V gene encodes CDR1 SEHNR and CDR2 FQNEAQ (reference sequence). This CDR3 spans 14 amino acids. The protocol was immunoSEQ multiplex PCR, while the TCRdb copy is restricted to in-frame clones and leaves out a portion. The sample has 300,000 to 350,000 clones, about 90% seen once. Sequenced: peripheral blood. This receptor was identified in a woman in her forties or fifties with COVID-19, enrolled during active disease. The rearrangement joins TRBV7-9 to TRBJ2-1; D possibly corresponds to TRBD1 (6 bases). The CDR3: CASSPSSRGNEQFF. For the CDR3, the DNA is TGTGCCAGCAGCCCTAGCTCCAGGGGCAATGAGCAGTTCTTC.